This record concerns one T cell receptor (beta chain) sequence. The antigen is unknown. The germline V gene has CDR1 MNHNY and CDR2 SVGAGI (reference sequence). The CDR3 runs 16 residues. The V gene lost 6 bases and the J gene lost 2 bases, with 17 bases spanning the gap. This sample stems from a study of shared clonotypes between healthy human individuals. Study-level results: Generation probabilities were higher for clonotypes shared across all four sorted-subset donors than for unshared ones. As a rule, naive subsets had a larger estimated richness than memory subsets.

Deep level was the assay's run setting. Clones were sequenced by immunoSEQ multiplex PCR, and TCRdb holds only the in-frame ones, with some missing. The table has about 580,000 clones, roughly 98% seen once; the top ten hold 0.3% to 0.35%. The naive CD8 population came from CD45RO-negative cells selected for CCR7, without terminally differentiated effector memory CD45RA+ cells. Adults of Caucasian background living in Nashville, Tennessee made up all donors. Sequencing used naive CD8+ T cells sorted from blood. J is TRBJ2-1 and V is TRBV6-6, with D perhaps matching TRBD2 (5 bases). The TCR originated in a young man in good health. CDR3 amino acids: CASRDPSGPPYNEQFF. The CDR3 nucleotides read TGTGCCAGCAGGGACCCGAGCGGCCCCCCCTACAATGAGCAGTTCTTC.